This T cell receptor beta chain was identified during a study of CD8 T cells in ankylosing spondylitis. V lost 5 bases and J 4 bases, leaving 19 bases between the germline ends. In germline, CDR1 is SGHAT, CDR2 FQNNGV. There are 16 residues in the CDR3. This clonotype was counted between two and nine times. TCRdb called the 5' RACE reads again in MiXCR, with one record for every CDR3 protein. The sample lists around 150,000 distinct CDR3 sequences, roughly 44% occurring once. This chain connects TRBV11-2 to TRBJ2-3; weak D call: TRBD1 (5 bases). The receptor was isolated from a male donor with ankylosing spondylitis. What was sequenced was synovial fluid, either unsorted or a sorted T cell fraction (not recorded which). The CDR3 DNA is TGTGCCAGCAGCATACCCGGACCACAAGGGGCAGATACGCAGTATTTT. Encoded protein: CASSIPGPQGADTQYF.